Below, 14 T cell receptor beta chains from the same sample are listed, as sequenced in a study of blood T cells in healthy people across ages. A second roughly 7 to 11 cycle PCR used barcoded and J-beta primers. TCRdb re-called the 5' RACE reads with MiXCR, one entry per CDR3 protein. The sample comprises some 670,000 distinct CDR3 sequences, more than 45% of which are singletons, and roughly 14% rests with the top ten. The material sequenced was blood. The receptors were gathered from an elderly woman in good health.

A note on this clonotype: The germline gene is not matched at one end of the junction; a read error may be the cause. V usage is TRBV18 and J usage is TRBJ2-1; the D gene is possibly TRBD1 (6 bases). Germline CDR1 KGHSH, CDR2 LQKENI. The CDR3 covers 13 residues. The chain's CDR3 is CASSPGQNNERFF. The CDR3 coding sequence is TGTGCCAGCTCACCAGGACAGAACAATGAGCGGTTCTTC.

The V gene is TRBV29-1, the J gene TRBJ2-5; D remains unclear. Germline assignment: CDR1 SQVTM and CDR2 ANQGSEA. There are 12 residues in the CDR3. Deletions cut 5 bases from V and 0 bases from J, with 7 bases between. The CDR3, as DNA: TGCAGCGTTAAGGCAAACCAAGAGACCCAGTACTTC. It yields the protein CSVKANQETQYF.

This clonotype has just one count. The chain combines TRBV6-4 with TRBJ2-3; 12 bases align to TRBD2. V was clipped by 3 bases and J by 5 bases; unmatched bases: 0. CDR1 is MRHNA and CDR2 is SNTAGT in the germline V gene. This CDR3 contains 14 residues. The CDR3 reads CASSEGLAGDTQYF. The CDR3 DNA is TGTGCCAGCAGTGAGGGACTAGCGGGAGATACGCAGTATTTT.

This clonotype was detected only once. CDR3 residues: CSAIGLAETQYF. DNA of the CDR3: TGCAGTGCTATTGGGCTTGCAGAGACCCAGTACTTC. J is TRBJ2-5 and V is TRBV20-1; D gene ambiguous. The V gene's germline CDR1 is DFQATT and CDR2 SNEGSKA (reference sequence). V was trimmed by 4 bases and J by 4 bases, leaving 10 bases between them. This CDR3 is 12 amino acids long.

The rearrangement joins TRBV6-2 or TRBV6-3 to TRBJ1-5; the D gene is possibly TRBD1 (5 bases). The CDR3 has 12 amino acids. The V gene's germline CDR1 is MNHEY and CDR2 SVGEGT. V lost 7 bases, J lost 7 bases, and 11 bases lay in between. The CDR3 sequence is CASKTGGQPQHF. CDR3 in DNA: TGTGCCAGCAAAACGGGGGGGCAGCCCCAGCATTTT.

This clonotype was recorded once. A read error may explain this, as a much larger clone is one base away. The V call is TRBV7-9, the J call TRBJ2-5, with TRBD2 identical over 9 bases. Germline V gene lookup returns CDR1 SEHNR and CDR2 FQNEAQ (reference sequence). Losses at the gene ends were 3 bases for V and 11 bases for J; bases not matched to a gene: 10. This CDR3 region has 14 residues. The CDR3: CASSFSGGEDEQYF. In DNA, the CDR3 is TGTGCCAGCAGCTTTAGCGGGGGTGAGGATGAGCAGTACTTC.

There are many counts of this clonotype. J is TRBJ2-7 and V is TRBV5-8; D remains unclear. The CDR3 length is 15 residues. V shed 2 bases and J shed 3 bases, with 15 bases lying between them. Per germline, CDR1 SGHTS and CDR2 YDEGEE. The CDR3 sequence is CASSLDAAGNYEQYF. Here the CDR3 DNA reads TGTGCCAGCAGCTTAGATGCGGCAGGAAACTACGAGCAGTACTTC.

This clonotype was detected only a few times. The chain is built from TRBV4-2 and TRBJ2-2; TRBD1 is a possible D gene (5 bases). CDR3 length: 15 residues. V lost 2 bases to trimming and J lost 5 bases, with 12 bases between them. Germline CDR1 is LGHNA and CDR2 is YNFKEQ. The CDR3 DNA reads TGTGCCAGCAGCCAATTGCAGGGCTGGACCGGGGAGCTGTTTTTT. Translating it yields CASSQLQGWTGELFF.

The genes are TRBV4-1 and TRBJ2-2; TRBD1 aligns across 10 bases. Germline values: CDR1 MGHRA, CDR2 YSYEKL. V shed 3 bases, J shed 5 bases, and the junction held 6 bases outside the gene matches. The CDR3 contains 16 residues. This chain's CDR3 is CASSQTGGAKTGELFF. The CDR3, as DNA: TGCGCCAGCAGCCAGACAGGGGGCGCAAAGACCGGGGAGCTGTTTTTT.

A note on this clonotype: Mismatch with germline at one junction end may stem from a read error. The chain couples TRBV4-1 to TRBJ2-4; 8 positions agree with TRBD2. The J call may be wrong; the DNA end is better matched by TRBJ2-7. Germline V gene sequence: CDR1 MGHRA, CDR2 YSYEKL. This CDR3 has 16 residues. In DNA, the CDR3 is TGCGCCAGTAGCCAAGATGTGGTAGCGGGGCTTTACGAGCAGTACTTC. Translation gives CASSQDVVAGLYEQYF.

About this clonotype itself: An end of the junction differs from the germline gene, which may be a read error. The chain carries TRBV18 and TRBJ2-7; D ambiguous. CDR1 is KGHSH, CDR2 LQKENI, per germline. The CDR3 consists of 13 residues. The CDR3 spells CAGSPYSIYEQYF. In DNA, the CDR3 is TGTGCCGGCTCACCCTACTCTATTTACGAGCAGTACTTC.

Details on this clonotype: A much larger clone sits a single nucleotide away, making a read error possible. The chain recombines TRBV28 with TRBJ2-7; unclear D gene. V lost 8 bases and J 2 bases, leaving 13 bases between the germline ends. The CDR3 extends over 13 amino acids. Germline V CDR1 and CDR2: MDHEN, SYDVKM. In nucleotides, the CDR3 is TGTGCCAGCGGCCGCCAGGCAACCTACGAGCAGTACTTC. Its protein product is CASGRQATYEQYF.

The rearrangement uses TRBV21-1 and TRBJ2-1; the D call in the table, TRBD1, was not verified against the DNA. TRBV21-1 is marked as a pseudogene. The CDR3 is 12 residues long. The CDR3 region has the DNA TGTGCCAGCAGCATTGGGGGAGATGAGCAGTTCTTC. Its translation: CASSIGGDEQFF.

Remarks on this clonotype: The junction departs from germline at one end; a sequencing error may be responsible. The V gene is TRBV4-1, the J gene TRBJ1-4; TRBD1 aligns across 10 bases. Per the germline V gene, CDR1 is MGHRA and CDR2 is YSYEKL. The CDR3 runs 17 residues. CDR3 nucleotide sequence: TGCGCCGGCAGCCAAGATGGGGCGGGACAGGGGTATGAAAAACTGTTTTTT. This translates into CAGSQDGAGQGYEKLFF.